This T cell receptor (beta chain) was retrieved from a study of shared clonotypes between healthy human individuals. Study-level results: What naive subsets generally showed was a larger estimated richness than memory subsets showed.

Only in-frame clones appear in the TCRdb table, and some are missing; sequencing was by immunoSEQ multiplex PCR. The table lists 2.3 million or so clones, 90% to 95% of them singletons. A remark on this clone: Its antigen remains unidentified.

Investigators divided CD4+ cells into CD45RA+ naive and CD45RA-negative memory subsets. The germline V gene has CDR1 SGHRS and CDR2 YFSETQ. V shed 2 bases and J shed 1 base, with 7 bases lying between them. This CDR3 comprises 14 residues. The genes are TRBV5-1 and TRBJ2-1, with no clear D. Sequencing used naive CD4+ T cells from PBMCs. The subset here: CD45RA+ positively selected. The sequence derives from a man between 18 and 35 years old in good health. Some clones in this sample may be carry-over from other donors' samples. CDR3 amino acids: CASSFDTSYNEQFF. CDR3 in DNA: TGCGCCAGCAGCTTTGACACATCCTACAATGAGCAGTTCTTC.